The rows below give T cell receptor beta chains drawn from one sample of a study of blood T cell repertoires in COVID-19. Method: immunoSEQ multiplex PCR; TCRdb's copy keeps in-frame clones and lacks some. The sample yields about 210,000 clones, around 81% seen once. The source material was PBMCs or T cells enriched from blood (not recorded which). The receptors were sampled from a woman aged 50 to 65 with acute COVID-19. The CDR3 runs from the conserved cysteine through the conserved F or W. A D gene is named only where the DNA matches it firmly. Clone size is shown for a subset of rows, as once, few, many or a class of expanded clone.

>NA|TRBJ2-7|NA|TRBV25-1
CASYTSGTFYEQYF
TGTGCCAGCTACACGTCAGGGACTTTCTACGAGCAGTACTTC
>NA|TRBJ2-7|TRBD2|TRBV7-8
CASSLGGLADPPYEQYF
TGTGCCAGCAGCTTAGGGGGACTAGCGGATCCCCCGTACGAGCAGTACTTC
>few|TRBJ1-5|TRBD1|TRBV12-5
CASGSAGQGLGQPQHF
TGTGCTAGTGGCTCTGCGGGACAGGGGTTGGGTCAGCCCCAGCATTTT
>NA|TRBJ1-2|NA|TRBV7-9
CASSLVEVGGYTF
TGTGCCAGCAGCTTAGTGGAGGTAGGAGGCTACACCTTC
>NA|TRBJ2-1|NA|TRBV6-5
CASKRQRVGDEQFF
TGTGCCAGCAAAAGACAGCGTGTTGGGGATGAGCAGTTCTTC
>NA|TRBJ2-1|NA|TRBV7-9
CASSLPTQGMMWNEQFF
TGTGCCAGCAGCTTACCCACACAGGGCATGATGTGGAATGAGCAGTTCTTC
>NA|TRBJ2-5|TRBD1|TRBV6-6
CASSYFGTGPAETQYF
TGTGCCAGCAGTTACTTCGGGACAGGGCCGGCGGAGACCCAGTACTTC
>NA|TRBJ2-3|TRBD1|TRBV7-8
CASSLTGQPTDTQYF
TGTGCCAGCAGCTTGACAGGGCAACCCACAGATACGCAGTATTTT
>NA|TRBJ1-4|TRBD1|TRBV30
CAWETGGREKLFF
TGTGCCTGGGAAACAGGGGGCCGTGAAAAACTGTTTTTT
>NA|TRBJ1-4|TRBD1|TRBV11-2
CASSPLTGGNEKLFF
TGTGCCAGCAGCCCGTTGACAGGGGGGAATGAAAAACTGTTTTTT
>NA|TRBJ2-7|TRBD2|TRBV7-2
CASSLVGGGVNEQYF
TGTGCCAGCAGCTTAGTCGGCGGGGGGGTCAACGAGCAGTACTTC
>NA|TRBJ2-5|NA|TRBV7-2
CASSLGGSPSETQYF
TGTGCCAGCAGCTTAGGCGGTAGCCCCTCAGAGACCCAGTACTTC
>NA|TRBJ2-3|TRBD2|TRBV4-3
CASSQVLGTSIDTQYF
TGCGCCAGCAGCCAGGTACTGGGGACTAGCATAGATACGCAGTATTTT
>few|TRBJ1-1|TRBD1|TRBV11-3
CASSLAWGTGKVNTEAFF
TGTGCCAGCAGCTTAGCGTGGGGGACAGGAAAGGTGAACACTGAAGCTTTCTTT
>NA|TRBJ2-3|NA|TRBV7-9
CASSLARSGGQTSTDTQYF
TGTGCCAGCAGCTTAGCGCGTTCCGGGGGACAGACTAGCACAGATACGCAGTATTTT
>NA|TRBJ2-5|TRBD1|TRBV5-4
CASSDKDRGQETQYF
TGTGCCAGCAGCGATAAGGACAGGGGGCAAGAGACCCAGTACTTC
>few|TRBJ1-6|NA|TRBV30
CAWSVGPYNSPLHF
TGTGCCTGGAGTGTCGGTCCCTATAATTCACCCCTCCACTTT
>NA|TRBJ2-2|NA|TRBV9
CASSVEPSPGELFF
TGTGCCAGCAGCGTAGAGCCTAGCCCCGGGGAGCTGTTTTTT
>NA|TRBJ2-3|NA|TRBV6-5
CASSYSKGASTDTQYF
TGTGCCAGCAGTTACTCGAAAGGGGCTAGCACAGATACGCAGTATTTT
>NA|TRBJ1-2|NA|TRBV14
CASSYNRVVGGYTF
TGTGCCAGCAGCTACAACAGGGTCGTGGGAGGCTACACCTTC
>NA|TRBJ1-3|NA|TRBV7-2
CASSSKQGNTIYF
TGTGCCAGCAGCTCAAAACAGGGAAACACCATATATTTT
>NA|TRBJ2-2|NA|TRBV6-4
CASSELTGTGELFF
TGTGCCAGCAGTGAACTAACAGGCACCGGGGAGCTGTTTTTT
>NA|TRBJ2-7|TRBD1|TRBV6-6
CASSLSTGQGGGGQYF
TGTGCCAGCAGTTTATCTACTGGACAGGGGGGAGGTGGGCAGTACTTC